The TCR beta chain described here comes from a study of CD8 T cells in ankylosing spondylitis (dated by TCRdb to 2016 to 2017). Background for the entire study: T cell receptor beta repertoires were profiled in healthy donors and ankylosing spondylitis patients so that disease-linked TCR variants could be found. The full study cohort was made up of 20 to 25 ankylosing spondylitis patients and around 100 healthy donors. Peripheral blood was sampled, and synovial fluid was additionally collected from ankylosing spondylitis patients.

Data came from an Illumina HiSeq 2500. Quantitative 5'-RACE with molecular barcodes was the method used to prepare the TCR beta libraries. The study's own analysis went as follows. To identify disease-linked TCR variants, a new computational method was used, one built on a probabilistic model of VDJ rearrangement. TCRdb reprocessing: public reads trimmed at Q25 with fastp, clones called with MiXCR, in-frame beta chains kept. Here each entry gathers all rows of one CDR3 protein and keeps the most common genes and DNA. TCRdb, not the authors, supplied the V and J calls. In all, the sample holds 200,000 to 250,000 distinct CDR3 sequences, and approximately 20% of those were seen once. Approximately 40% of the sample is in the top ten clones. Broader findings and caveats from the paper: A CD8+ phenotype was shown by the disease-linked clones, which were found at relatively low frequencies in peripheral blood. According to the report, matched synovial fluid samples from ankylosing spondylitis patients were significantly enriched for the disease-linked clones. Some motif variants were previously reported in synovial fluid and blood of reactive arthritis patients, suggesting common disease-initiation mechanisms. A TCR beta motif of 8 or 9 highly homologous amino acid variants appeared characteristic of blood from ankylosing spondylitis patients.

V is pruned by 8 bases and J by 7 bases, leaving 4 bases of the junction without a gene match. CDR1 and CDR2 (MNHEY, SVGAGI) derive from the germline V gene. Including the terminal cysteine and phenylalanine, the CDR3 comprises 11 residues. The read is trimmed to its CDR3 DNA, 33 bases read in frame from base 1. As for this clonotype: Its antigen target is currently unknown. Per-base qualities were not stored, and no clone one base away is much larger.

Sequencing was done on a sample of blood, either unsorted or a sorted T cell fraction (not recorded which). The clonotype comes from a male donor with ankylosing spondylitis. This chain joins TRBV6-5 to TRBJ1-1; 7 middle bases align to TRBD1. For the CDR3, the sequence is CASQGGYEAFF. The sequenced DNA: TGTGCCAGCCAGGGGGGATATGAAGCTTTCTTT.